This entry describes one TCR beta chain. Its target is not known. These data are taken from a study of OX40 agonist ivuxolimab in advanced cancers. Study details: In this cohort, patients received ivuxolimab, an agonistic anti-OX40 (CD134) antibody. Two cutaneous melanoma patients and one hepatocellular carcinoma patient, three in all, had partial responses. Enrollees could have had prior anti-PD-1, anti-PD-L1 or anti-CTLA-4 therapy, which 40% to 45% had received. Study conclusions and caveats: Relative to CD4+ cells, CD8+ T cells on average had more expanded clones.

The V gene's germline CDR1 is ENHRY and CDR2 SYGVKD. The CDR3 totals 13 residues. With 6 bases removed from V and 6 bases from J, the gap between germline ends came to 12 bases. Repertoires were generated with immunoSEQ multiplex PCR, while TCRdb's copy carries only in-frame clones and drops some. Altogether about 82,000 clones are present, around 92% being singletons, with the ten largest covering roughly 9%. The specimen comprised CD4+ or CD8+ T cells sorted from blood, sampled in a trial of the OX40 agonist ivuxolimab. The chain has TRBV10-3 and TRBJ1-5; possible D gene TRBD1, 5 bases. This clonotype originated in an adult with an advanced solid tumor such as melanoma, head and neck, liver or kidney cancer. This CDR3 is CAIRRGVAQPQHF. DNA of the CDR3: TGTGCCATCAGGCGGGGGGTTGCTCAGCCCCAGCATTTT.